Detailed here is one TCR beta chain. Antigen: not known. Taking about 19-32 mg of unsorted bulk tissue, the authors co-extracted RNA and DNA. Those sampled were patients whose primary liver carcinoma was treated by surgical resection. CDR1 KGHDR and CDR2 SFDVKD come from the germline V gene. V was clipped by 7 bases and J by 0 bases, with 14 bases between them. The CDR3 spans 15 residues. cDNA specific to TCR beta was made from about 550 ng of total RNA, with a constant-region primer employed for priming. Library construction for TCR beta comprised three nested multiplex PCR rounds performed with slightly modified ARM-PCR. The two initial PCR rounds, roughly 9 cycles each, used TRBV1-TRBV30 forward and C-beta reverse primers. MiXCR, applied by TCRdb to the multiplex PCR reads, yields one record per CDR3 protein. The sample has 150,000 to 200,000 distinct CDR3 sequences; 70% to 90% are singletons. This sample is drawn from a study of tumor-infiltrating lymphocytes in primary liver carcinoma.

The study's findings and limits: Tumor-adjacent and tumor-blood pairs displayed less overlap than did pairs of tumor regions.

This clonotype was sampled from a man in his forties with primary liver carcinoma and hepatitis B virus infection. This rearrangement joins TRBV24-1 to TRBJ2-5, with D tentatively TRBD1 (5 bases). The sample taken for sequencing was tumor tissue from primary liver carcinoma. CDR3 sequence (DNA): TGTGCCACCAGCGATATCGTGACAGACCAAGAGACCCAGTACTTC. Translated: CATSDIVTDQETQYF.